The 8 T cell receptor beta chains listed next were all sequenced from one sample in a study of T cell responses to AZD1222 COVID-19 vaccine. TCRdb keeps only in-frame clones here, not all; method: immunoSEQ multiplex PCR. This table has about 110,000 clones, 85% to 90% appearing once. The sequencing here drew on peripheral blood, taken on day 0 of AZD1222 vaccination. The receptors shown here come from an adult in good health.

The V gene is TRBV10-3, the J gene TRBJ2-2; D remains unclear. The germline V and J ends were trimmed by 0 bases and 7 bases, with 15 bases remaining between them. The CDR3 extends over 16 amino acids. The germline CDR1 and CDR2 sequences are ENHRY and SYGVKD. CDR3 sequence reads: CAISESRSGSGGELFF. In DNA form, the CDR3 reads TGTGCCATCAGTGAGTCCCGGAGTGGTAGTGGCGGGGAGCTGTTTTTT.

This sequence joins TRBV3-1 (or the pseudogene TRBV3-2) and TRBJ1-2; 9 nucleotides match TRBD1. With 3 bases clipped from V and 5 bases from J, the junction kept 13 bases outside the gene matches. CDR1 and CDR2 from the germline V gene are LGHDT and YNNKEL (reference sequence). The CDR3 length is 17 residues. The CDR3, as DNA: TGTGCCAGCAGCCATTTGGGAACAGGGGGCATCGAATATGGCTACACCTTC. Translated: CASSHLGTGGIEYGYTF.

The chain links TRBV2 to TRBJ2-1; possibly TRBD2 for D (6 bases). Germline loops: CDR1 SNHLY, CDR2 FYNNEI. The CDR3 contains 15 residues. V shed 7 bases and J shed 1 base, with 14 bases lying between them. The CDR3 spells CASTLTRGSYNEQFF. In nucleotides, the CDR3 is TGTGCCAGCACCTTGACTAGAGGGTCCTACAATGAGCAGTTCTTC.

Only one count was recorded for this clone. The DNA of the CDR3 is TGTGCCAGCAGCGCTGGGACTAGCGGGCCCAAACTCTCCTACGAGCAGTACTTC. Amino acid sequence: CASSAGTSGPKLSYEQYF. This chain links TRBV9 with TRBJ2-7; 12 nucleotides agree with TRBD2. This CDR3 is 18 amino acids long. CDR1 SGDLS and CDR2 YYNGEE come from the germline V gene. V shed 3 bases, J shed 0 bases, and the junction held 10 bases outside the gene matches.

The V and J genes are TRBV5-1 and TRBJ2-5, with D perhaps assigned TRBD1 or TRBD2 (5 bases each). With 0 bases removed from V and 0 bases from J, the gap between germline ends came to 9 bases. There are 15 residues in the CDR3. Germline V gene sequence: CDR1 SGHRS, CDR2 YFSETQ. The CDR3 region is CASSLVGVYQETQYF. DNA for the CDR3: TGCGCCAGCAGCTTGGTGGGGGTCTACCAAGAGACCCAGTACTTC.

V and J are TRBV28 and TRBJ2-6; no firm D call. The CDR3 is 13 amino acids. Trimming pared 8 bases from V and 0 bases from J, leaving 5 bases between. In germline, CDR1 is MDHEN, CDR2 SYDVKM. CDR3 nucleotides: TGTGCCAGCGAAGGCTCTGGGGCCAACGTCCTGACTTTC. Amino acid sequence: CASEGSGANVLTF.

V usage is TRBV6-5 and J usage is TRBJ1-6, with D hard to call. Germline assignment: CDR1 MNHEY and CDR2 SVGAGI. V was cut by 8 bases and J by 4 bases, with 6 bases left in between. The CDR3 covers 12 residues. The CDR3 DNA follows: TGTGCCAGCCGGCAGTATAATTCACCCCTCCACTTT. This codes for CASRQYNSPLHF.

This clone has only one observation. The rearrangement uses TRBV29-1 and TRBJ1-2, with D tentatively TRBD1 (6 bases). From germline, CDR1 is SQVTM and CDR2 ANQGSEA. V lost 3 bases, J lost 2 bases, and 19 bases lay in between. The CDR3 covers 16 residues. CDR3 DNA sequence: TGCAGCGTTGAGCATGGGGGGGCTGCCGGAAACTATGGCTACACCTTC. Amino acid sequence: CSVEHGGAAGNYGYTF.